The 12 T cell receptor beta chains below were found in one sample sequenced in a study of blood T cell repertoires in COVID-19. Libraries were prepared by immunoSEQ multiplex PCR; TCRdb keeps only in-frame clonotypes and omits some of them. The repertoire holds 170,000 or so clones, roughly 80% seen once, with less than 15% in the top ten. The sample was peripheral blood. The receptors were sampled from a young man with active or convalescent COVID-19.

This clone showed up just a few times. The chain employs TRBV3-1 (or the pseudogene TRBV3-2) and TRBJ2-1, with D possibly TRBD1 on 6 matching bases. V lost 5 bases and J lost 0, with 14 bases in between. Germline V gene sequence: CDR1 LGHDT, CDR2 YNNKEL (reference sequence). CDR3 length: 16 amino acids. This chain's CDR3 is CASSGLGGASYNEQFF. The CDR3 DNA reads as TGTGCCAGCAGCGGATTAGGGGGTGCCTCCTACAATGAGCAGTTCTTC.

The V call is TRBV5-5, the J call TRBJ1-5, with 8 bases that match TRBD1. Per germline, CDR1 SGHKS and CDR2 YYEKEE (reference sequence). The CDR3 has 15 amino acids. V was clipped by 4 bases and J by 7 bases; unmatched bases: 10. CDR3 coding DNA: TGTGCCAGCAGCCCAGGACAGGGATTGGGACAGCCCCAGCATTTT. Translated: CASSPGQGLGQPQHF.

CDR3 loop: CASSLSRVNYGYTF. The CDR3 nucleotides are TGTGCCAGCAGCCTCAGCAGGGTGAACTATGGCTACACCTTC. The chain is built from TRBV5-4 and TRBJ1-2; perhaps TRBD1 as D (5 bases). Trimming stripped 4 bases from V and 2 bases from J, with 12 bases between. The CDR3 extends over 14 amino acids. The germline V gene has CDR1 SGHNT and CDR2 YYREEE (reference sequence).

The sample holds one count of this clone. The CDR3 loop reads CASSPPPGARPSTEAFF. CDR3 DNA: TGTGCCAGCAGCCCCCCTCCTGGCGCCAGGCCCAGCACTGAAGCTTTCTTT. V gene TRBV7-9 combines with J gene TRBJ1-1; D is uncertain. Between the trimmed V and J ends, which lost 5 bases and 4 bases, there was a span of 23 bases. The CDR3 extends over 17 amino acids. Germline CDR1 SEHNR, CDR2 FQNEAQ (reference sequence).

The rearrangement links TRBV4-3 to TRBJ2-3; TRBD2 matches at 8 bases. This CDR3 spans 16 amino acids. V was clipped by 4 bases and J by 2 bases; unmatched bases: 8. CDR1 is LGHNA and CDR2 is YSLEER in the germline V gene. The CDR3 here is CASSPIAGTTTDTQYF. The CDR3 bases are TGCGCCAGCAGCCCCATAGCGGGAACCACCACAGATACGCAGTATTTT.

This clone was seen more than once but under ten times. The chain links TRBV21-1 to TRBJ2-7; whether TRBD2, the table's D call, matches the DNA was not checked. TRBV21-1 is a listed pseudogene. The length of the CDR3 is 15 residues. CDR3 sequence: CASSPPSRIPYEQYF. CDR3 DNA: TGTGCCAGCAGCCCTCCTAGCAGGATTCCCTACGAGCAGTACTTC.

The genes are TRBV2 and TRBJ2-3, with 8 bases that match TRBD1. The CDR3 contains 13 residues. The trim removed 5 bases at V and 4 bases at J, leaving 2 bases unmatched. Germline loops: CDR1 SNHLY, CDR2 FYNNEI. The CDR3 nucleotides read TGTGCCAGCAGTCCGACAGGGGCAGATACGCAGTATTTT. Translating gives CASSPTGADTQYF.

This chain links TRBV6-1 with TRBJ1-5, with 11 bases identical to TRBD1. The ends lost 1 base at V and 5 bases at J; junction bases unmatched: 10. Germline V gene data show CDR1 as MNHNS and CDR2 as SASEGT. The CDR3 loop spans 18 amino acids. Here the CDR3 reads CASSEGDRGWFTDQPQHF. DNA for the CDR3: TGTGCCAGCAGTGAAGGGGACAGGGGGTGGTTTACGGATCAGCCCCAGCATTTT.

The chain links TRBV5-1 to TRBJ2-3, with 7 bases matching TRBD2. Per the germline V gene, CDR1 is SGHRS and CDR2 is YFSETQ. Germline trimming cut 5 bases from V and 2 bases from J; bases unmatched to any gene: 8. The CDR3 totals 15 residues. For the CDR3, the DNA is TGCGCCAGCAGTTCGACTAGCAGTCACACAGATACGCAGTATTTT. This gives the protein CASSSTSSHTDTQYF.

The chain joins TRBV7-2 to TRBJ2-7; possible D gene TRBD2, 5 bases. The V end lost 3 bases, the J end lost 2 bases, and 11 bases lay between the germline ends. Germline V gene data show CDR1 as SGHTA and CDR2 as FQGNSA. The CDR3 is 14 residues long. CDR3 in DNA: TGTGCCAGCAGCTTTGCGGCTAGCACCTACGAGCAGTACTTC. Protein product: CASSFAASTYEQYF.

The V and J genes are TRBV28 and TRBJ1-4; 10 bases fit TRBD1. With 5 bases clipped from V and 5 bases from J, the junction kept 8 bases outside the gene matches. Germline V gene sequence: CDR1 MDHEN, CDR2 SYDVKM. The CDR3 is made up of 16 amino acids. CDR3 in DNA: TGTGCCAGCAGTATCGCGACAGGGGGCGGCAATGAAAAACTGTTTTTT. This gives the protein CASSIATGGGNEKLFF. Complete variable domain (other parts from reference TRBV28 and TRBJ1-4): DVKVTQSSRYLVKRTGEKVFLECVQDMDHENMFWYRQDPGLGLRLIYFSYDVKMKEKGDIPEGYSVSREKKERFSLILESASTNQTSMYLCASSIATGGGNEKLFFGSGTQLSVL.

The chain uses TRBV29-1 and TRBJ2-7, with D unresolved. Trimming removed 6 bases from V and 0 bases from J, with 18 bases in between. The CDR3 extends over 15 amino acids. In germline, CDR1 is SQVTM, CDR2 ANQGSEA. As DNA, the CDR3 is TGCAGCGTGACAACCAGCCTACAGAGCTCCTACGAGCAGTACTTC. Translating it yields CSVTTSLQSSYEQYF.